One sample yielded the 12 T cell receptor beta chains listed below, sequenced in a study of early T cells in non-severe SARS-CoV-2 infection. TCRdb processed the 5' RACE reads anew with MiXCR; each CDR3 protein has one entry. The data hold tens of thousands of distinct CDR3 sequences, with around 12% observed a single time. The sample was whole blood, taken at baseline. The receptor set was obtained from an adult who was a healthcare worker with PCR-confirmed SARS-CoV-2 infection or an uninfected control (not recorded which). The donor label of this sample is uncertain.

This clonotype came up a few times. The chain links TRBV7-8 to TRBJ1-4; the D gene is possibly TRBD1 (5 bases). V was clipped by 5 bases and J by 7 bases, with 14 bases between them. The CDR3 is 14 amino acids. Germline V gives CDR1 SGHVS, CDR2 FQNEAQ. CDR3 in amino acids: CASSPRGPPEKLFF. CDR3 bases: TGTGCCAGCAGCCCGAGGGGACCGCCTGAAAAACTGTTTTTT.

This CDR3 reads CASSSRVGKLFF. DNA of the CDR3: TGTGCCAGCAGTTCGCGTGTTGGGAAGCTGTTTTTT. This chain uses TRBV6-2 or TRBV6-3 with TRBJ2-2; D gene uncertain. Trimming left V 4 bases short and J 12 bases short, with 12 bases between. This CDR3 contains 12 residues. Germline loops: CDR1 MNHEY, CDR2 SVGEGT.

This clonotype was recorded many times. The rearrangement joins TRBV6-5 to TRBJ2-7, with 11 nucleotides matching TRBD2. Germline V gene lookup returns CDR1 MNHEY and CDR2 SVGAGI. The CDR3 extends over 15 amino acids. V shed 5 bases and J 1 base; nucleotides not matched to a gene: 4. CDR3 region: CASSPLAGGSYEQYF. As DNA, the CDR3 is TGTGCCAGCAGTCCATTAGCGGGAGGGTCCTACGAGCAGTACTTC.

This clonotype has only a few counts. This sequence joins TRBV4-2 and TRBJ1-3; D remains ambiguous. V dropped 4 bases and J dropped 7 bases, with 11 bases sitting between them. Per the germline V gene, CDR1 is LGHNA and CDR2 is YNFKEQ. This CDR3 spans 13 amino acids. CDR3 residues: CASSRRTGNTIYF. DNA for the CDR3: TGTGCCAGCAGCCGCCGAACGGGGAACACCATATATTTT.

This sequence joins TRBV12-3 or TRBV12-4 and TRBJ2-5; TRBD2 agrees at 9 bases. The CDR3 runs 16 residues. The J segment lost 4 bases and the V segment lost 2 bases, leaving 8 bases of the junction unmatched. The CDR3 DNA sequence: TGTGCCAGCAGTTTAAAGATAGCGGGAGATGGAGAGACCCAGTACTTC. Translated: CASSLKIAGDGETQYF.

The chain carries TRBV2 and TRBJ1-1; no reliable D call. Trimming removed 4 bases from V and 11 bases from J, with 11 bases in between. Germline values: CDR1 SNHLY, CDR2 FYNNEI. This CDR3 has 11 amino acids. This chain's CDR3 is CASSVDAGAFF. For the CDR3, the DNA is TGTGCCAGCAGTGTGGACGCTGGGGCTTTCTTT.

For the CDR3, the DNA is TGTGCCACCTCACGCACTAGAGCGGTGGCAGATACGCAGTATTTT. Translated, it gives CATSRTRAVADTQYF. The rearrangement uses TRBV6-1 and TRBJ2-3; possibly TRBD2 for D (5 bases). The germline V gene encodes CDR1 MNHNS and CDR2 SASEGT. Trimming pared 10 bases from V and 4 bases from J, leaving 21 bases between. The CDR3 sequence is 15 residues long.

The chain joins TRBV7-6 to TRBJ2-7; D could derive from TRBD1 or TRBD2 (6 bases each). The CDR3 length is 13 residues. The germline CDR1 and CDR2 sequences are SGHVS and FNYEAQ. V lost 0 bases and J 5 bases, leaving 8 bases between the germline ends. The CDR3 loop reads CASSLAGGHEQYF. The CDR3 region has the DNA TGTGCCAGCAGCTTAGCGGGGGGCCACGAGCAGTACTTC.

This clonotype appeared a few times. This sequence joins TRBV18 and TRBJ2-2; D is unclear. The length of the CDR3 is 14 residues. V lost 0 bases, J lost 7 bases, and 9 bases lay in between. Germline values: CDR1 KGHSH, CDR2 LQKENI. The CDR3 DNA sequence: TGTGCCAGCTCACCACCTAGTCTCTACGGGGAGCTGTTTTTT. Encoded protein: CASSPPSLYGELFF.

This clonotype was observed a few times. The chain joins TRBV7-6 to TRBJ1-1, with a possible D match to TRBD1 (5 bases). Germline-derived CDR1 and CDR2 are SGHVS and FNYEAQ. CDR3 length equals 14 residues. The germline V and J ends were trimmed by 0 bases and 5 bases, with 10 bases remaining between them. CDR3 in DNA: TGTGCCAGCAGCTTAGCAGAGGGGAGGACTGAAGCTTTCTTT. As protein: CASSLAEGRTEAFF.

Here the CDR3 DNA reads TGCAGTGCTAGAGATTTAGAAAGCTCCCCCCTCCACTTT. As protein: CSARDLESSPLHF. V gene TRBV20-1 combines with J gene TRBJ1-6, with D uncertain. Between the trimmed V and J ends, which lost 0 bases and 13 bases, there was a span of 13 bases. The length of the CDR3 is 13 residues. Germline CDR1 and CDR2: DFQATT and SNEGSKA (reference sequence).

CDR3 DNA: TGTGCCAGCAGCCAAGCGGGACAGGGTACAGAGACCCAGTACTTC. Translated: CASSQAGQGTETQYF. The chain carries TRBV3-1 and TRBJ2-5; 9 bases fit TRBD1. CDR3 length: 15 residues. The ends lost 1 base at V and 4 bases at J; junction bases unmatched: 4. Germline-derived CDR1 and CDR2 are LGHDT and YNNKEL (reference sequence).